What follows describes a single T cell receptor (beta chain). The data were taken from a study of blood T cell repertoires in COVID-19. About the research overall: Sites in the United States, Italy and Spain provided acute and convalescent COVID-19 samples.

Those enrolled in Seattle joined during active infection and were followed longitudinally afterward. Libraries were prepared by immunoSEQ multiplex PCR; TCRdb keeps only in-frame clonotypes and omits some of them. The sample consists of some 170,000 clones, around 80% of them appearing once. From germline, CDR1 is MNHEY and CDR2 SVGAGI. V lost 8 bases, J lost 6 bases, and 9 bases stayed unmatched. The CDR3 spans 14 residues. The sequence derives from a woman aged 40 to 50 with COVID-19, enrolled during active disease. Sequenced sample: peripheral blood. The J gene is TRBJ2-2, the V gene TRBV6-5, with 7 bases matching TRBD1. CDR3 bases: TGTGCCAGCTTACGACAGGGATGGGCCGGGGAGCTGTTTTTT. Its protein product is CASLRQGWAGELFF.